This entry lists 5 T cell receptor beta chains sequenced from one sample in a study of PD-1 blockade in classical Hodgkin lymphoma. All patients experienced relapse after autologous stem cell transplantation, and brentuximab vedotin exposure was variable. Measured with immunoSEQ multiplex PCR; TCRdb has only the in-frame clones, and not every one. The table has more than 140,000 clones, 78% seen once. The sample consisted of peripheral blood mononuclear cells (PBMCs), taken before the second cycle of nivolumab. All receptors come from a human donor with classical Hodgkin lymphoma.

The rearrangement joins TRBV6-6 to TRBJ1-6; the D gene is possibly TRBD1 (6 bases). Trimming cost V 5 bases and J 6 bases, with 11 bases left between them. The CDR3 contains 14 residues. Germline V gene lookup returns CDR1 MNHNY and CDR2 SVGAGI (reference sequence). CDR3 sequence reads: CASSRGGRNSPLHF. CDR3 coding DNA: TGTGCCAGCAGTCGGGGGGGCCGTAATTCACCCCTCCACTTT.

This clone turned up a few times. Here the CDR3 reads CAISDDPGWGEETQYF. Written as DNA, the CDR3 is TGTGCCATCAGTGATGATCCAGGGTGGGGGGAAGAGACCCAGTACTTC. V and J are TRBV10-3 and TRBJ2-5, with D maybe TRBD2 (6 bases). The germline V gene encodes CDR1 ENHRY and CDR2 SYGVKD. This CDR3 comprises 16 residues. Trimming left V 3 bases short and J 3 bases short, with 17 bases between.

J is TRBJ2-7 and V is TRBV5-1; 10 bases align to TRBD1. Looked up from germline, CDR1 is SGHRS and CDR2 is YFSETQ. J lost 6 bases, V lost 0 bases, and 3 bases had no gene match. The CDR3 is 14 amino acids. CDR3 DNA sequence: TGCGCCAGCAGCTTGGCTGGGACAGGGGTCGAGCAGTACTTC. This codes for CASSLAGTGVEQYF.

In DNA, the CDR3 is TGTGCCAGCCGATCGGGGGGCTCGACGCTTAATGAAAAACTGTTTTTT. Protein: CASRSGGSTLNEKLFF. The V call is TRBV2, the J call TRBJ1-4; D might be TRBD1 (6 bases). The CDR3 spans 16 residues. Trimming removed 8 bases from V and 4 bases from J, with 20 bases in between. The germline V gene has CDR1 SNHLY and CDR2 FYNNEI. The full variable domain, its missing parts supplied by reference TRBV2 and TRBJ1-4, is EPEVTQTPSHQVTQMGQEVILRCVPISNHLYFYWYRQILGQKVEFLVSFYNNEISEKSEIFDDQFSVERPDGSNFTLKIRSTKLEDSAMYFCASRSGGSTLNEKLFFGSGTQLSVL.

The genes are TRBV6-5 and TRBJ1-2, with D unclear. Per the germline V gene, CDR1 is MNHEY and CDR2 is SVGAGI. Trimming took 11 bases from V and 4 from J, leaving 14 bases between them. The CDR3 loop spans 12 amino acids. The CDR3: CAVIGFPYGYTF. For the CDR3, the DNA is TGTGCCGTCATTGGGTTCCCCTATGGCTACACCTTC.